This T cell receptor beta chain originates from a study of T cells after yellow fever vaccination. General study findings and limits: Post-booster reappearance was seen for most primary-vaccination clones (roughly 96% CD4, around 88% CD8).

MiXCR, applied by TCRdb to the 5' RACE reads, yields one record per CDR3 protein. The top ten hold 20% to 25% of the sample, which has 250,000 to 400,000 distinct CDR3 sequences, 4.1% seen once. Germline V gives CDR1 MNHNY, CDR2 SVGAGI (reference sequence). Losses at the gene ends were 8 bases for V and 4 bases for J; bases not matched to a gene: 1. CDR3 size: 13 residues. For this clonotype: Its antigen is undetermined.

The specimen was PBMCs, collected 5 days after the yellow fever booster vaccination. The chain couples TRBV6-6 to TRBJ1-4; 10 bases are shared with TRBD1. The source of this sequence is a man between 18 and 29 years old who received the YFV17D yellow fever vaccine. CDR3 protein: CASRTGGNEKLFF. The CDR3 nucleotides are TGTGCCAGCCGGACAGGGGGTAATGAAAAACTGTTTTTT.